This TCR beta chain stems from a study of shared clonotypes between healthy human individuals. Naive-designated CD8 cells lacked CD45RO, were positively enriched for CCR7, and omitted terminally differentiated effector memory CD45RA+ cells. The CDR3 consists of 13 residues. The germline gives CDR1 SGDLS, CDR2 YYNGEE. V dropped 7 bases and J dropped 8; count of bases not matched to a gene: 8. The deep-level immunoSEQ assay was used. Sequencing used immunoSEQ multiplex PCR; TCRdb keeps in-frame clones, though not all of them. The table lists under 2,000,000 clones, about 95% of them singletons. The sequencing input was naive CD8+ T cells sorted from blood. This chain joins TRBV9 and TRBJ1-4; TRBD1 matches at 7 bases. This sequence was found in a man aged 18 to 30 in good health. CDR3 region: CASSQPGGEKLFF. The DNA of the CDR3 is TGTGCCAGCTCACAACCAGGGGGAGAAAAACTGTTTTTT.